Listed here are 24 T cell receptor beta chains from one sample, sequenced in a study of T cells in localized non-small cell lung cancer. The data were produced by immunoSEQ multiplex PCR, yet TCRdb's version contains in-frame clones alone and is incomplete. The sample consists of tens of thousands of clones, over 75% of them appearing once. Material: peripheral blood, obtained before any cancer treatment. Every receptor here comes from a male donor aged 60 or over with stage III squamous cell lung carcinoma.

The chain uses TRBV6-1 and TRBJ2-7; the D is unclear. This CDR3 comprises 14 residues. Trimming removed 1 base from V and 0 bases from J, with 7 bases in between. The germline V gene has CDR1 MNHNS and CDR2 SASEGT. The CDR3 coding sequence is TGTGCCAGCAGTGAAGGAGGATACTCCTACGAGCAGTACTTC. Its translation: CASSEGGYSYEQYF.

The chain links TRBV5-5 to TRBJ1-2; possible D gene TRBD1, 6 bases. The germline V gene encodes CDR1 SGHKS and CDR2 YYEKEE (reference sequence). Trimming took off 1 base at V and 4 bases at J, with 14 bases between the two ends. CDR3 length equals 15 residues. DNA of the CDR3: TGTGCCAGCAGCTTGCTCCGGACAGAGACCTATGGCTACACCTTC. Residues: CASSLLRTETYGYTF. The full variable domain, completed using reference TRBV5-5 and TRBJ1-2, is DAGVTQSPTHLIKTRGQQVTLRCSPISGHKSVSWYQQVLGQGPQFIFQYYEKEERGRGNFPDRFSARQFPNYSSELNVNALLLGDSALYLCASSLLRTETYGYTFGSGTRLTVV.

This clone occurred a few times. The chain is built from TRBV6-1 and TRBJ1-6, with 9 positions matching TRBD1. The length of the CDR3 is 15 residues. Per germline, CDR1 MNHNS and CDR2 SASEGT. V dropped 1 base and J dropped 10; count of bases not matched to a gene: 5. DNA for the CDR3: TGTGCCAGCAGTGAAGGCGGACAGGGGAAATCACCCCTCCACTTT. It specifies CASSEGGQGKSPLHF.

This clone turned up a few times. The CDR3 here is CASRRLAGGRDTQYF. The CDR3 coding sequence is TGTGCCAGCAGAAGACTAGCGGGAGGGCGAGATACGCAGTATTTT. V gene TRBV7-2 combines with J gene TRBJ2-3; TRBD2 aligns across 14 bases. Germline V CDR1 and CDR2: SGHTA, FQGNSA. The CDR3 is 15 residues long. The V and J ends lost 6 bases and 5 bases, in that order; junction bases with no gene match: 4.

The chain is built from TRBV13 and TRBJ2-5, with D uncertain. V lost 5 bases and J 2 bases, leaving 9 bases between the germline ends. Germline-derived CDR1 and CDR2 are PRHDT and FYEKMQ (reference sequence). CDR3 length: 13 residues. Here the CDR3 reads CASSPGRQETQYF. The CDR3, as DNA: TGTGCCAGCAGCCCCGGCCGACAAGAGACCCAGTACTTC. Using reference TRBV13 and TRBJ2-5 for the parts outside the CDR3, the full variable domain is AAGVIQSPRHLIKEKRETATLKCYPIPRHDTVYWYQQGPGQDPQFLISFYEKMQSDKGSIPDRFSAQQFSDYHSELNMSSLELGDSALYFCASSPGRQETQYFGPGTRLLVL.

The rearrangement links TRBV30 to TRBJ1-3; D is unclear. CDR1 and CDR2 from the germline V gene are GTSNPN and SVGIG (reference sequence). The CDR3 totals 15 residues. The V gene lost 0 bases and the J gene lost 0 bases, with 9 bases spanning the gap. The chain's CDR3 is CAWSVTQSSGNTIYF. Here the CDR3 DNA reads TGTGCCTGGAGTGTAACTCAGAGCTCTGGAAACACCATATATTTT.

The V gene is TRBV7-6, the J gene TRBJ2-1, with 10 bases that match TRBD1. Per germline, CDR1 SGHVS and CDR2 FNYEAQ. J was trimmed by 8 bases and V by 5 bases; bases with no gene match: 9. CDR3 length equals 15 residues. The CDR3 coding sequence is TGTGCCAGCAGCATCCCAGGGGACAGGGGACATGAGCAGTTCTTC. Its translation is CASSIPGDRGHEQFF.

The rearrangement joins TRBV7-2 to TRBJ2-1; D not certain. V gave up 4 bases and J gave up 4 bases, with 14 bases separating them. This CDR3 spans 15 amino acids. Germline assignment: CDR1 SGHTA and CDR2 FQGNSA. CDR3 coding DNA: TGTGCCAGCAGCTCAGCTACGATAAATTACAATGAGCAGTTCTTC. Translation: CASSSATINYNEQFF.

The chain carries TRBV29-1 and TRBJ2-7; D may be TRBD1 (5 bases). This CDR3 comprises 15 residues. From germline, CDR1 is SQVTM and CDR2 ANQGSEA. Trimming removed 0 bases at V and 3 bases at J, with 15 bases between. The CDR3 DNA is TGCAGCGTTGAAGATCTTTCAGGGAAAAGCTACGAGCAGTACTTC. Amino acids: CSVEDLSGKSYEQYF.

V and J are TRBV7-2 and TRBJ1-2; the D is unclear. From germline, CDR1 is SGHTA and CDR2 FQGNSA. CDR3 size: 15 residues. V lost 1 base, J lost 4 bases, and 13 bases lay in between. The CDR3 DNA follows: TGTGCCAGCAGCTTAGGTATCCCCAGCGGCTATGGCTACACCTTC. This sequence encodes CASSLGIPSGYGYTF.

The V and J genes are TRBV7-9 and TRBJ2-2, with D perhaps TRBD1 (6 bases). With 3 bases removed from V and 5 bases from J, the gap between germline ends came to 7 bases. Per the germline V gene, CDR1 is SEHNR and CDR2 is FQNEAQ (reference sequence). There are 13 residues in the CDR3. CDR3: CASSFGQTGELFF. The DNA for the CDR3 is TGTGCCAGCAGCTTCGGACAGACCGGGGAGCTGTTTTTT.

V usage is TRBV7-2 and J usage is TRBJ2-1; the D gene is possibly TRBD2 (6 bases). The CDR3 sequence is 16 residues long. V shed 7 bases and J shed 0 bases, with 16 bases lying between them. Germline V gene sequence: CDR1 SGHTA, CDR2 FQGNSA. CDR3 residues: CASTSHSGGSYNEQFF. The CDR3 nucleotides are TGTGCCAGCACCTCCCATAGCGGAGGCTCCTACAATGAGCAGTTCTTC.

The rearrangement uses TRBV9 and TRBJ1-2; no definite D call. CDR1 is SGDLS, CDR2 YYNGEE, per germline. CDR3 length equals 13 residues. V was cut by 0 bases and J by 7 bases, with 10 bases left in between. The CDR3 loop is CASSVGYLGGYTF. CDR3 in DNA: TGTGCCAGCAGCGTAGGGTACCTGGGTGGCTACACCTTC.

The chain is built from TRBV4-1 and TRBJ1-5; 10 bases are a match to TRBD1. Losses at the gene ends were 0 bases for V and 6 bases for J; bases not matched to a gene: 5. The CDR3 spans 16 residues. Germline V CDR1 and CDR2: MGHRA, YSYEKL. CDR3 residues: CASSQDTTGGFQPQHF. CDR3 sequence (DNA): TGCGCCAGCAGCCAAGATACGACAGGGGGCTTTCAGCCCCAGCATTTT.

This chain connects TRBV7-6 to TRBJ1-4; no reliable D call. Per germline, CDR1 SGHVS and CDR2 FNYEAQ. The length of the CDR3 is 15 residues. V lost 1 base to trimming and J lost 8 bases, with 14 bases between them. The DNA of the CDR3 is TGTGCCAGCAGCTTAGTGGCAGAAGAAGGCGAAAAACTGTTTTTT. As protein: CASSLVAEEGEKLFF.

The CDR3 DNA reads TGTGCCAGCAGCTCCTGGGACAGGAACACTGAAGCTTTCTTT. It specifies CASSSWDRNTEAFF. The V and J genes are TRBV5-4 and TRBJ1-1; TRBD1 agrees at 7 bases. The CDR3 spans 14 residues. The V gene's germline CDR1 is SGHNT and CDR2 YYREEE (reference sequence). The junction had 3 bases not matched to a gene; V was cut back by 3 bases and J by 1 base.

The chain is built from TRBV30 and TRBJ2-7; either TRBD1 or TRBD2 may supply D (7 bases each). The V end lost 1 base, the J end lost 4 bases, and 14 bases lay between the germline ends. There are 14 residues in the CDR3. Germline lookup yields CDR1 GTSNPN and CDR2 SVGIG (reference sequence). DNA for the CDR3: TGTGCCTGGAGTGCAGGGGGGGGCAGGTACGAGCAGTACTTC. Its translation: CAWSAGGGRYEQYF.

The chain has TRBV9 and TRBJ2-1, with TRBD2 identical over 10 bases. Germline V gives CDR1 SGDLS, CDR2 YYNGEE. V was pared by 2 bases and J by 7 bases, with 3 bases of the junction left unmatched. This CDR3 comprises 14 residues. The CDR3 here is CASSVLAGANEQFF. CDR3 sequence (DNA): TGTGCCAGCAGCGTCCTAGCGGGGGCAAATGAGCAGTTCTTC.

J is TRBJ1-1 and V is TRBV7-8; D might be TRBD1 (6 bases). Per germline, CDR1 SGHVS and CDR2 FQNEAQ. The CDR3 totals 14 residues. Trimming left V 1 base short and J 8 bases short, with 14 bases between. CDR3 loop: CASSLVGGAREAFF. CDR3 bases: TGTGCCAGCAGCTTAGTCGGGGGCGCCCGGGAAGCTTTCTTT.

This clone was counted a single time. This chain uses TRBV19 with TRBJ2-5; D unclear. The J call is in doubt because the DNA end fits TRBJ2-7 better. This CDR3 has 15 residues. Germline loops: CDR1 LNHDA, CDR2 SQIVND (reference sequence). CDR3 bases: TGTGCCAGTAGGAGTTCGAGTAAGCCGGCCTACGAGCAGTACTTC. Translated, it gives CASRSSSKPAYEQYF.

For this clone: A read error may produce the germline difference seen at one junction end. The chain links TRBV19 to TRBJ2-7; D unresolved. Germline assignment: CDR1 LNHDA and CDR2 SQIVND (reference sequence). The CDR3 is 11 residues long. CDR3 DNA: TGTGCCAGTAGTACAGGCTACGGGCAGTACTTC. Translating gives CASSTGYGQYF.

In this sample, this clone turned up once. CDR3 nucleotides: TGTGCCAGCAGCTTAACAGGGGGCGGGACGGGGCAGTATTTT. Its protein product is CASSLTGGGTGQYF. The J gene is TRBJ2-3, the V gene TRBV7-9, with 9 bases fitting TRBD1. The CDR3 covers 14 residues. V lost 2 bases to trimming and J lost 11 bases; unmatched junction nucleotides: 8. The germline CDR1 and CDR2 sequences are SEHNR and FQNEAQ (reference sequence).

The rearrangement uses TRBV2 and TRBJ2-1, with a weak D call TRBD2 (5 bases). This CDR3 is built from 15 residues. Germline CDR1 reads SNHLY; CDR2 reads FYNNEI. The V end was cut by 6 bases, the J end by 0 bases, with 12 bases between. The CDR3 reads CASSGNRGSYNEQFF. CDR3 sequence (DNA): TGTGCCAGCAGCGGGAACCGGGGCTCCTACAATGAGCAGTTCTTC.

This clone was seen only a few times. The DNA of the CDR3 is TGTGCCAGCAGCTTAAGTGGTGGGGCCAACGTCCTGACTTTC. It codes for CASSLSGGANVLTF. The genes are TRBV7-6 and TRBJ2-6; D uncertain. V was pared by 2 bases and J by 3 bases, with 5 bases between. The CDR3 contains 14 residues. Germline V lookup: CDR1 SGHVS, CDR2 FNYEAQ.